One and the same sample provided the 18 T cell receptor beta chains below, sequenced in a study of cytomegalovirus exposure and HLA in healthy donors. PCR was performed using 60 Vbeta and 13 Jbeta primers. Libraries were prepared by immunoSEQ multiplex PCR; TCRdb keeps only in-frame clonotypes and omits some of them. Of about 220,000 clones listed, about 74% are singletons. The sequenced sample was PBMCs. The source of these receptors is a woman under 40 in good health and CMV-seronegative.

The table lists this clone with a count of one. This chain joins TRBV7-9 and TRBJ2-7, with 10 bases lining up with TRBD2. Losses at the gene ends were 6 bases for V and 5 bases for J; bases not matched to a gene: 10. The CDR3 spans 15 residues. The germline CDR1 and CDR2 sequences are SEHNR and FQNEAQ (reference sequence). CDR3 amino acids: CASSPSSGSIDEQYF. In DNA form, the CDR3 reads TGTGCCAGCAGTCCCTCTAGCGGGAGTATCGACGAGCAGTACTTC.

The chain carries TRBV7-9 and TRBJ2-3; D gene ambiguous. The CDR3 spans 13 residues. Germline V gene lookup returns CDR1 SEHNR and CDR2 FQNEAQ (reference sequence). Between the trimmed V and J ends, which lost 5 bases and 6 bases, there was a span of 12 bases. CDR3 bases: TGTGCCAGCAGCCCCCCAACGGTGGATACGCAGTATTTT. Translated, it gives CASSPPTVDTQYF.

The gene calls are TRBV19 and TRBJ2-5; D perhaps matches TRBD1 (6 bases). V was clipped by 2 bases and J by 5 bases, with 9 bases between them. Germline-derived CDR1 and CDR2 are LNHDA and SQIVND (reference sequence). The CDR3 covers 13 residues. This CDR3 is CASSINRDETQYF. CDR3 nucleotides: TGTGCCAGTAGTATAAACAGGGATGAGACCCAGTACTTC.

CDR3 in amino acids: CASSPPKSGTNNEQFF. Written as DNA, the CDR3 is TGCGCCAGCAGCCCGCCCAAATCCGGGACTAACAATGAGCAGTTCTTC. The chain has TRBV5-1 and TRBJ2-1; 7 bases are shared with TRBD2. This CDR3 is 16 amino acids long. The germline gives CDR1 SGHRS, CDR2 YFSETQ. V lost 4 bases, J lost 5 bases, and 12 bases stayed unmatched.

The CDR3 protein is CASSSTGSSEKLFF. In nucleotides, the CDR3 is TGCGCCAGCAGCTCTACAGGGTCGAGTGAAAAACTGTTTTTT. J is TRBJ1-4 and V is TRBV5-1; tentative D call: TRBD1 (6 bases). This CDR3 is built from 14 residues. V dropped 3 bases and J dropped 7 bases, with 13 bases sitting between them. CDR1 is SGHRS and CDR2 is YFSETQ in the germline V gene.

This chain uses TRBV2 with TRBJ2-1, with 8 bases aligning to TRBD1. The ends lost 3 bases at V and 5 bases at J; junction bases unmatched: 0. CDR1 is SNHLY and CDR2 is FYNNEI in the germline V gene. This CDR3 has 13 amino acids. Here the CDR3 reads CASSDRGHNEQFF. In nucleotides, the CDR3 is TGTGCCAGCAGTGACAGGGGGCACAATGAGCAGTTCTTC.

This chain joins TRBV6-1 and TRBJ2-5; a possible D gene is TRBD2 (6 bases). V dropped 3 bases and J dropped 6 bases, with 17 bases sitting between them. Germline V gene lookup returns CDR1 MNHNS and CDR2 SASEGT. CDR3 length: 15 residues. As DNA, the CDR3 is TGTGCCAGCAGTGACCCCGGTAACGGGAGAAAGACCCAGTACTTC. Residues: CASSDPGNGRKTQYF.

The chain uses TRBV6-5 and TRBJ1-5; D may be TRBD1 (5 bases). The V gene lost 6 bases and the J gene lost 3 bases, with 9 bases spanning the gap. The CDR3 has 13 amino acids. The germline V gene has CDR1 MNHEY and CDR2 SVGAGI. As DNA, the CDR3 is TGTGCCAGCAGAGTGACAGTCAATCAGCCCCAGCATTTT. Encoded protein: CASRVTVNQPQHF.

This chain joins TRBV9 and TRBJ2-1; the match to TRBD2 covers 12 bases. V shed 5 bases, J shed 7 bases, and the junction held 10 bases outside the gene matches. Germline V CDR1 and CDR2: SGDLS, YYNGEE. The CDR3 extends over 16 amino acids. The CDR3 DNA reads TGTGCCAGCAGTCTTAGCGGACTAGCGGGAATTAATGAGCAGTTCTTC. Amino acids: CASSLSGLAGINEQFF.

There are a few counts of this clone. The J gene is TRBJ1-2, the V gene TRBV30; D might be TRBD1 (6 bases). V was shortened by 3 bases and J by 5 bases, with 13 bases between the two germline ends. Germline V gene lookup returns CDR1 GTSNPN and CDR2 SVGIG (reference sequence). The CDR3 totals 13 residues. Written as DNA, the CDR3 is TGTGCCTGGAGCGCTACAGGGTTATATGGCTACACCTTC. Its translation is CAWSATGLYGYTF.

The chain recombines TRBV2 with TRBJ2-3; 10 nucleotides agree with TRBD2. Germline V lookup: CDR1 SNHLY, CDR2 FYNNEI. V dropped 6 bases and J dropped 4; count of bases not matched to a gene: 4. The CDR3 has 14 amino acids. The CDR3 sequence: CASRAGLAADTQYF. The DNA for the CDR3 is TGTGCCAGCAGGGCCGGACTAGCGGCAGATACGCAGTATTTT.

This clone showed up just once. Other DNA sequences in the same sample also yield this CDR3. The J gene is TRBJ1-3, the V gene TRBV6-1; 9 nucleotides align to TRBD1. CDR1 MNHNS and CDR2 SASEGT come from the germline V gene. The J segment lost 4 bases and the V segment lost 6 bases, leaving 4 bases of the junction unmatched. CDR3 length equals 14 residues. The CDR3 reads CASSRTGAGNTIYF. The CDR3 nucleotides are TGTGCCAGCAGCCGGACAGGGGCCGGAAACACCATATATTTT.

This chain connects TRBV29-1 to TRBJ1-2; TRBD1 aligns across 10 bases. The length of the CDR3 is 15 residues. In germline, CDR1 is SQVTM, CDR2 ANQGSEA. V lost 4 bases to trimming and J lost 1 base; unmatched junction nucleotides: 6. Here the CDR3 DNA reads TGCAGCGTTGGGGACAGGGGCGCCCTTAACTATGGCTACACCTTC. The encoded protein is CSVGDRGALNYGYTF.

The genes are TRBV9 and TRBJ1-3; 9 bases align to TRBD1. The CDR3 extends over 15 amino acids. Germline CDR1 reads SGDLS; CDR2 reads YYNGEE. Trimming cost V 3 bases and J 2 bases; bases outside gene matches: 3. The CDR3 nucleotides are TGTGCCAGCAGCGCTACAGGGGGCACTGGAAACACCATATATTTT. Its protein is CASSATGGTGNTIYF.

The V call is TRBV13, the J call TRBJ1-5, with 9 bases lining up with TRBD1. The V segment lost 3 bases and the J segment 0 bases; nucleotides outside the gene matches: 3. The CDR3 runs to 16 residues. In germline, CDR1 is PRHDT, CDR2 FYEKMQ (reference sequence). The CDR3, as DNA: TGTGCCAGCAGCTTGTCGACAGGGGGTAGCAATCAGCCCCAGCATTTT. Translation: CASSLSTGGSNQPQHF. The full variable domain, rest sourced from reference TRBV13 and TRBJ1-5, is AAGVIQSPRHLIKEKRETATLKCYPIPRHDTVYWYQQGPGQDPQFLISFYEKMQSDKGSIPDRFSAQQFSDYHSELNMSSLELGDSALYFCASSLSTGGSNQPQHFGDGTRLSIL.

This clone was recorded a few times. DNA for the CDR3: TGTGCCAGCAGCCAAGAAGGCGGGACCTACAATGAGCAGTTCTTC. It codes for CASSQEGGTYNEQFF. This chain uses TRBV4-2 with TRBJ2-1; D may be TRBD2 (6 bases). From germline, CDR1 is LGHNA and CDR2 YNFKEQ. The CDR3 sequence is 15 residues long. V lost 0 bases and J 2 bases, leaving 8 bases between the germline ends.

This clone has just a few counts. The CDR3 spells CAWNNLGLASQNEQFF. The CDR3 DNA reads as TGTGCCTGGAATAACCTGGGGCTAGCGAGTCAAAATGAGCAGTTCTTC. The V and J genes are TRBV30 and TRBJ2-1; a weak D match, TRBD2 (6 bases). CDR3 length equals 16 residues. Between the trimmed V and J ends, which lost 4 bases and 7 bases, there was a span of 23 bases. Germline loops: CDR1 GTSNPN, CDR2 SVGIG (reference sequence).

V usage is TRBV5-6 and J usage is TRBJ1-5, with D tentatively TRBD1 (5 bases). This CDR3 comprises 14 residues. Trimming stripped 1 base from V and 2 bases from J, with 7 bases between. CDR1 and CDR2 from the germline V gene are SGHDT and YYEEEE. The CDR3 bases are TGTGCCAGCAGCTTGTTACAGGGCAATCAGCCCCAGCATTTT. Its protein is CASSLLQGNQPQHF.